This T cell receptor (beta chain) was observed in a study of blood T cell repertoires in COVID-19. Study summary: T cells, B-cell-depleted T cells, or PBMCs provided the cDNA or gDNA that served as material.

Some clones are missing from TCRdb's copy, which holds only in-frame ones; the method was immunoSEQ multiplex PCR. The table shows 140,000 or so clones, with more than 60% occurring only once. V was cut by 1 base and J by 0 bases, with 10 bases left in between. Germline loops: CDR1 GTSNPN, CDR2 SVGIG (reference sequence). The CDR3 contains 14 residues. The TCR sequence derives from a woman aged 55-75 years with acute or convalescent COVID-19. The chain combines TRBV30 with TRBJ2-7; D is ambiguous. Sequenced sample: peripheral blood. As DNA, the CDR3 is TGTGCCTGGAGTGAAACGTCTAGCTCCTACGAGCAGTACTTC. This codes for CAWSETSSSYEQYF.